A single sample gave rise to the 13 T cell receptor beta chains below, sequenced in a study of response to subunit inactivated influenza vaccine. TCRdb re-called the RT-PCR reads with MiXCR, one entry per CDR3 protein. The sample includes 530,000 or so distinct CDR3 sequences, roughly 23% of them seen just once. Source: CD4+ T cells sorted from PBMCs, taken 5 to 6 days after vaccination. Source of these receptors: a man aged 45-65 years who received an inactivated influenza vaccine.

This clonotype appeared a few times. CDR3 loop: CASSFNRDGEQYF. The CDR3, as DNA: TGTGCCAGCAGCTTTAACAGGGATGGCGAGCAGTACTTC. The rearrangement links TRBV11-3 to TRBJ2-7; TRBD1 is a possible D gene (6 bases). Trimming shortened V by 3 bases and J by 6 bases, and 12 bases separated the two germline ends. This CDR3 contains 13 residues. The germline V gene encodes CDR1 SGHNT and CDR2 YENEEA.

There are a few counts of this clonotype. This rearrangement joins TRBV20-1 to TRBJ1-3; D is unresolved. Germline CDR1 DFQATT, CDR2 SNEGSKA (reference sequence). The CDR3 is 14 amino acids. V shed 5 bases and J shed 1 base, with 12 bases lying between them. This CDR3 is CSAHQRVSGNTIYF. The CDR3 DNA reads TGCAGTGCTCACCAACGGGTGTCTGGAAACACCATATATTTT.

As regards this clonotype: A junction end diverges from the germline sequence, so it may reflect a read error. The V gene is TRBV13, the J gene TRBJ2-6; 9 bases line up with TRBD1. Germline CDR1 reads PRHDT; CDR2 reads FYEKMQ (reference sequence). CDR3 size: 18 residues. CDR3 in DNA: TGTGCCCGCAGTTCCCGGGACAGGGATCGCTCTGGGGCCAACGTCCTGACTTTC. Protein sequence: CARSSRDRDRSGANVLTF.

The chain combines TRBV6-5 with TRBJ1-5; D gene uncertain. The germline gives CDR1 MNHEY, CDR2 SVGAGI. Trimming removed 0 bases from V and 1 base from J, with 10 bases in between. CDR3 size: 16 residues. The CDR3 coding sequence is TGTGCCAGCAGTTACTCTGGCGGGTGGAGCAATCAGCCCCAGCATTTT. Amino acids: CASSYSGGWSNQPQHF.

The chain couples TRBV29-1 to TRBJ1-2, with TRBD1 matching over 7 bases. The germline gives CDR1 SQVTM, CDR2 ANQGSEA. After removal of 3 bases from V and 5 bases from J, the junction contained 9 bases not matched to a gene. The CDR3 runs 14 residues. The CDR3: CSVEAGRDSYGYTF. The DNA of the CDR3 is TGCAGCGTTGAGGCGGGAAGGGACAGTTATGGCTACACCTTC.

J is TRBJ2-2 and V is TRBV7-9, with D maybe TRBD1 (6 bases). Germline V gene sequence: CDR1 SEHNR, CDR2 FQNEAQ (reference sequence). The CDR3 spans 17 residues. V lost 5 bases, J lost 0 bases, and 16 bases lay in between. CDR3 region: CASSVTGTSANTGELFF. The CDR3 DNA follows: TGTGCCAGCAGCGTAACCGGGACATCCGCGAACACCGGGGAGCTGTTTTTT.

The genes are TRBV4-1 and TRBJ2-2, with D uncertain. The CDR3 is 17 amino acids. Germline V gives CDR1 MGHRA, CDR2 YSYEKL. Deletions cut 2 bases from V and 3 bases from J, with 16 bases between. DNA of the CDR3: TGCGCCAGCAGCCAACCCGGAAGAAGAAGGGACACCGGGGAGCTGTTTTTT. Protein sequence: CASSQPGRRRDTGELFF.

This clonotype was recorded many times. CDR3 residues: CASSIVVPEATGELFF. CDR3 sequence (DNA): TGCGCCAGCAGCATCGTGGTCCCCGAGGCCACCGGGGAGCTGTTTTTT. The genes are TRBV5-1 and TRBJ2-2; D is unclear. The germline V gene has CDR1 SGHRS and CDR2 YFSETQ. V was cut by 4 bases and J by 4 bases, with 17 bases left in between. The CDR3 totals 16 residues.

This clonotype was seen a few times. The V gene is TRBV4-2, the J gene TRBJ2-7, with D perhaps assigned TRBD1 or TRBD2 (5 bases each). Germline lookup yields CDR1 LGHNA and CDR2 YNFKEQ. The CDR3 spans 13 residues. V lost 0 bases and J 4 bases, leaving 7 bases between the germline ends. This CDR3 reads CASSQDGAYEQYF. The DNA of the CDR3 is TGTGCCAGCAGCCAAGACGGGGCATACGAGCAGTACTTC.

The chain recombines TRBV7-9 with TRBJ1-1, with TRBD1 as a possible D gene (5 bases). This CDR3 region has 14 residues. Germline V CDR1 and CDR2: SEHNR, FQNEAQ (reference sequence). V lost 5 bases to trimming and J lost 2 bases, with 12 bases between them. The CDR3 DNA follows: TGTGCCAGCAGCATCGTGACAGTTAACACTGAAGCTTTCTTT. It specifies CASSIVTVNTEAFF.

The rearrangement links TRBV2 to TRBJ2-3, with TRBD1 identical over 8 bases. The germline CDR1 and CDR2 sequences are SNHLY and FYNNEI. J gave up 4 bases and V 6 bases, and 9 bases lay outside the gene matches. There are 15 residues in the CDR3. Here the CDR3 DNA reads TGTGCCAGCAGGTGGAACAGGGGGACCCCAGATACGCAGTATTTT. Protein product: CASRWNRGTPDTQYF.

V usage is TRBV25-1 and J usage is TRBJ2-2; D unresolved. The ends were cut back, 3 bases at V and 7 bases at J, with 9 bases in the middle. Germline values: CDR1 MGHDK, CDR2 SYGVNS. This CDR3 spans 13 amino acids. The CDR3 sequence is CASSDPWGGELFF. Written as DNA, the CDR3 is TGTGCCAGCAGTGATCCCTGGGGCGGGGAGCTGTTTTTT.

The rearrangement joins TRBV10-3 to TRBJ2-7; 9 bases map to TRBD1. The CDR3 extends over 15 amino acids. J lost 1 base, V lost 5 bases, and 6 bases had no gene match. From germline, CDR1 is ENHRY and CDR2 SYGVKD. CDR3 bases: TGTGCCATCAGTATAGCCGGGACAGGGTCCTACGAGCAGTACTTC. This encodes CAISIAGTGSYEQYF.